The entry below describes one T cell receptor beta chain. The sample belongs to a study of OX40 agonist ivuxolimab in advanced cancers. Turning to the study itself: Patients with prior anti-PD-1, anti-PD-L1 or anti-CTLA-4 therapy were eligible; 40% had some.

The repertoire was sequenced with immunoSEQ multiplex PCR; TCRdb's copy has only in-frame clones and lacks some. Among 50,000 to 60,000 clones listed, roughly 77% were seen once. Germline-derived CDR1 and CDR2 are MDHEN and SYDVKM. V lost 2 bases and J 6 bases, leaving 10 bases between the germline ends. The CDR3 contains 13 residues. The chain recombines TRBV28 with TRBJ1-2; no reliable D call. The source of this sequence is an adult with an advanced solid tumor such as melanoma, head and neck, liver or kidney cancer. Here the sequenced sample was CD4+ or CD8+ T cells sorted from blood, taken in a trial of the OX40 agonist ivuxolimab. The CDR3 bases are TGTGCCAGCAGTTTAGATTCACGGAATGGCTACACCTTC. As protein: CASSLDSRNGYTF.